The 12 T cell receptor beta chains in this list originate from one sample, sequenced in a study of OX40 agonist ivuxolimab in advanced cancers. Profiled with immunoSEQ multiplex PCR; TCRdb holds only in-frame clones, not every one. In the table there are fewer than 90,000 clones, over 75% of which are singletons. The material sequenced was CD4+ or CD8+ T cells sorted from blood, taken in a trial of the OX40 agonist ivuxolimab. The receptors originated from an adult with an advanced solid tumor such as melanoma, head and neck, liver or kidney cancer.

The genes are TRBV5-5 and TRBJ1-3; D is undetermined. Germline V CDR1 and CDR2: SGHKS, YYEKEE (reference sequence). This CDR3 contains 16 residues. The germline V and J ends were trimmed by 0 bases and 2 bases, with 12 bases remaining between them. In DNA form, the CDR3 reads TGTGCCAGCAGCTTGGCCGTCGTGGAAGCTGGAAACACCATATATTTT. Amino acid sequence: CASSLAVVEAGNTIYF.

The chain's CDR3 is CASSVGGQRTETQYF. The CDR3 DNA reads as TGTGCCAGCAGCGTAGGAGGACAGAGGACAGAGACCCAGTACTTC. The chain uses TRBV9 and TRBJ2-5, with D possibly being TRBD1 (6 bases). The CDR3 spans 15 residues. Germline assignment: CDR1 SGDLS and CDR2 YYNGEE. The V and J ends lost 0 bases and 4 bases respectively, with 13 bases between them.

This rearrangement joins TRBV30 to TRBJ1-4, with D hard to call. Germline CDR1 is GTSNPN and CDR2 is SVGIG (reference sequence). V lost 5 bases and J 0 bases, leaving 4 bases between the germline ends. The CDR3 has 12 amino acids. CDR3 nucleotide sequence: TGTGCCTGGGACGCAACTAATGAAAAACTGTTTTTT. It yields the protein CAWDATNEKLFF.

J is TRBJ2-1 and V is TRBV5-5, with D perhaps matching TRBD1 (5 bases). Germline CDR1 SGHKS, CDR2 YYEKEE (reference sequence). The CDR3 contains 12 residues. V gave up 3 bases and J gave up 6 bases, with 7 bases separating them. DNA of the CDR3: TGTGCCAGCAGCTGGGGCGGCAATGAGCAGTTCTTC. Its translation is CASSWGGNEQFF.

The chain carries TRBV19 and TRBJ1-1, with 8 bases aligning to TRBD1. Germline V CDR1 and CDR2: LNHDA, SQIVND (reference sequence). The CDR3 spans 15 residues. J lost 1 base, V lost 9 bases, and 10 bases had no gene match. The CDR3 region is CASEGTGFPNTEAFF. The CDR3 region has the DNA TGTGCCAGCGAAGGGACAGGCTTCCCGAACACTGAAGCTTTCTTT.

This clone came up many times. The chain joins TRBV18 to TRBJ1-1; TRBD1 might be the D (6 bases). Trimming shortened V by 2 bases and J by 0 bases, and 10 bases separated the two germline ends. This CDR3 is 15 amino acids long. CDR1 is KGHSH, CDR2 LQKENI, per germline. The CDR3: CASSPRTEMNTEAFF. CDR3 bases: TGTGCCAGCTCACCAAGGACAGAGATGAACACTGAAGCTTTCTTT.

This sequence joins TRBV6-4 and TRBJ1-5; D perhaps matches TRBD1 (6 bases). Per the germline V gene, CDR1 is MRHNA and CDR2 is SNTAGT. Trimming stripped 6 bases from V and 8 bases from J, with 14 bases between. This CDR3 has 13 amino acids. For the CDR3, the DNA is TGTGCCAGCAGCGCACAGGGAGGGGAGCCCCAGCATTTT. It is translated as CASSAQGGEPQHF.

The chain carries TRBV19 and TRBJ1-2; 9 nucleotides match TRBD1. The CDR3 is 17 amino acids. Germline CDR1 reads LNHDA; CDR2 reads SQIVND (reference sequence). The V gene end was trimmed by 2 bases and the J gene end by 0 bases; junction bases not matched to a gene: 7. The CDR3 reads CASSIPWGQGTNYGYTF. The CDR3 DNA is TGTGCCAGTAGTATACCTTGGGGACAGGGAACTAACTATGGCTACACCTTC.

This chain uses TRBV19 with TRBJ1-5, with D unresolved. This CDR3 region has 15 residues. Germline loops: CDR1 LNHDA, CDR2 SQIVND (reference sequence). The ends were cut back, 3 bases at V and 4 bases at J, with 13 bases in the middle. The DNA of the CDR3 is TGTGCCAGTAGTATTAGTAGGGTCGGGAATCAGCCCCAGCATTTT. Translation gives CASSISRVGNQPQHF.

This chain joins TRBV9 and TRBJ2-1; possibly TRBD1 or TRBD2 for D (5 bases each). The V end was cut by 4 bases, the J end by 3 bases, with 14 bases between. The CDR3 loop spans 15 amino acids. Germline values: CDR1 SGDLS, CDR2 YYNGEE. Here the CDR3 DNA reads TGTGCCAGCAGCCCAGCCGGGACCAGCTACAATGAGCAGTTCTTC. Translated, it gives CASSPAGTSYNEQFF.

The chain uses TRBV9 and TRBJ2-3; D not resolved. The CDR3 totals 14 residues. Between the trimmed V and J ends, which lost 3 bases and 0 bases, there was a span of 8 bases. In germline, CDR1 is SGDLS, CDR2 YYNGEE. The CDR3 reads CASSETTSTDTQYF. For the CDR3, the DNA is TGTGCCAGCAGCGAAACGACTAGCACAGATACGCAGTATTTT.

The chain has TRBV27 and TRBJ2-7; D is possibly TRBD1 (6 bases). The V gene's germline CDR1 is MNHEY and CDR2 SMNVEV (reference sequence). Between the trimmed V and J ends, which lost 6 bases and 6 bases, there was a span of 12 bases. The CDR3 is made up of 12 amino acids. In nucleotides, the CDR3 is TGTGCCAGCAGCACTCTCAGGGGCGAGCAGTACTTC. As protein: CASSTLRGEQYF.